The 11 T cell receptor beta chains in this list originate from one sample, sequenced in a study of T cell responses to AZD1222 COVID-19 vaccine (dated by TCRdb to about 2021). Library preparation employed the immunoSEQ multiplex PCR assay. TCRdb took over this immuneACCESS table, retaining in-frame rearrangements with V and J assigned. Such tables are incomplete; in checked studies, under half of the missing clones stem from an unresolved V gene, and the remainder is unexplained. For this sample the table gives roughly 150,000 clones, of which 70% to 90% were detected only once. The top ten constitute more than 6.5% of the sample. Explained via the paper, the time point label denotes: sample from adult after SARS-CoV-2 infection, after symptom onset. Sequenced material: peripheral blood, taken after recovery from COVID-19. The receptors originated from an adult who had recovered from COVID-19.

The CDR3 loop is CASSQTSGGPDTGELFF. CDR3 sequence (DNA): TGTGCCAGCAGCCAGACAAGCGGGGGGCCCGACACCGGGGAGCTGTTTTTT. This rearrangement joins TRBV4-2 to TRBJ2-2; 9 nucleotides align to TRBD2. CDR1 and CDR2 (germline): LGHNA, YNFKEQ. V trimming: 3 bases; J trimming: 3 bases; junction bases outside the gene matches: 8. The CDR3 runs to 17 residues.

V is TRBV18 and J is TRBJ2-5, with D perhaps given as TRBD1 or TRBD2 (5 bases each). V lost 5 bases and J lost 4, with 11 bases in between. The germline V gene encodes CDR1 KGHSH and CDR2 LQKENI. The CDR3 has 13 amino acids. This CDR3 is CASSEGIRETQYF. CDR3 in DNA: TGTGCCAGCTCAGAGGGGATTCGAGAGACCCAGTACTTC.

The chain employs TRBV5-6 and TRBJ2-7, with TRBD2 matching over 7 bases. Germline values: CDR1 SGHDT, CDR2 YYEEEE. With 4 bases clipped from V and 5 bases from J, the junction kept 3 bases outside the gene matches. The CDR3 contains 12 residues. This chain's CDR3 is CASSRDYNEQYF. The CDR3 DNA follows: TGTGCCAGCAGCCGGGACTATAACGAGCAGTACTTC.

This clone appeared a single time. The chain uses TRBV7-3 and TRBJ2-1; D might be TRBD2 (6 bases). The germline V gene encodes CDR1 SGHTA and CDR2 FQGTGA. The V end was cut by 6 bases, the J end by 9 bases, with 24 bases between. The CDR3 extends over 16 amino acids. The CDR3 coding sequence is TGTGCCAGCAGTCGAGAAACGGGACTCTCCACTGCTGAGCAGTTCTTC. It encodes CASSRETGLSTAEQFF.

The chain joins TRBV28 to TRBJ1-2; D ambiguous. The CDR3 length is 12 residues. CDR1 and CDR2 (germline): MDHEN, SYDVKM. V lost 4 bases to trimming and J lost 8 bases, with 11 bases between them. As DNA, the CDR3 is TGTGCCAGCAGTTCCGAGGTAATGGGCTACACCTTC. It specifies CASSSEVMGYTF.

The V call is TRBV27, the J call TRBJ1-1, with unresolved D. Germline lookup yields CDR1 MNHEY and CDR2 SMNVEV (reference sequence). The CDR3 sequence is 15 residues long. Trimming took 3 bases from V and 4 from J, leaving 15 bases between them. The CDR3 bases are TGTGCCAGCAGTTTCTCCGGCCTGCAGAGCACTGAAGCTTTCTTT. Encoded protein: CASSFSGLQSTEAFF.

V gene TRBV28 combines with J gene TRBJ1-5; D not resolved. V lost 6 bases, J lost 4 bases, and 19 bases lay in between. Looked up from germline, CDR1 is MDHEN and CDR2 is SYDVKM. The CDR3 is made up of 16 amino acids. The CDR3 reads CASRRRAEVPNQPQHF. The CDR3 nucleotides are TGTGCCAGCAGACGACGTGCAGAAGTTCCTAATCAGCCCCAGCATTTT. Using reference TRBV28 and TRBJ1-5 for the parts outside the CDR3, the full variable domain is DVKVTQSSRYLVKRTGEKVFLECVQDMDHENMFWYRQDPGLGLRLIYFSYDVKMKEKGDIPEGYSVSREKKERFSLILESASTNQTSMYLCASRRRAEVPNQPQHFGDGTRLSIL.

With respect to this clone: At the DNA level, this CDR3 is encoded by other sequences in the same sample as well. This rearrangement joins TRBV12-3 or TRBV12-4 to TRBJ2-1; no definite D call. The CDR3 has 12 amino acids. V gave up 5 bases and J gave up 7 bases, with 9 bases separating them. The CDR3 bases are TGTGCCAGCAGTCCTACAGCGAATGAGCAGTTCTTC. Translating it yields CASSPTANEQFF.

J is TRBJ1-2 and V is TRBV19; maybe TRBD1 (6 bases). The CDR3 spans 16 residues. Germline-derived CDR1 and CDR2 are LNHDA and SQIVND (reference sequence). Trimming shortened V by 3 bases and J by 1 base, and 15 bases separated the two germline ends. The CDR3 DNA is TGTGCCAGTAGTATGAAACAGGGAAACTTTAACTATGGCTACACCTTC. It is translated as CASSMKQGNFNYGYTF.

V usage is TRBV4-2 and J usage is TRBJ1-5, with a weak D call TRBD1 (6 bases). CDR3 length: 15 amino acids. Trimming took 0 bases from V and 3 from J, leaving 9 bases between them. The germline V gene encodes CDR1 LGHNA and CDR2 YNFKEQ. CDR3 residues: CASSQERGFNQPQHF. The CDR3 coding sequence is TGTGCCAGCAGCCAAGAGAGGGGGTTCAATCAGCCCCAGCATTTT.

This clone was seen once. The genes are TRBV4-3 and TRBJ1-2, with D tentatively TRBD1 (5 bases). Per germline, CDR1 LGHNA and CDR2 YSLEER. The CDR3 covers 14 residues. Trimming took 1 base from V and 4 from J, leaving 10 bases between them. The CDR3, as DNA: TGCGCCAGCAGCCAAGGGGTCGACAGCTATGGCTACACCTTC. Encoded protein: CASSQGVDSYGYTF.